These 12 T cell receptor beta chains originate from one sample sequenced in a study of read filtering for tumor transcriptome and immune sequencing. The library was built from 400 to 500 ng RNA with molecular barcoded adaptors for alpha/delta and beta/gamma chains. TCRdb processed the reads anew with MiXCR; each CDR3 protein has one entry. Here the sample spans more than 35,000 distinct CDR3 sequences, about an eighth being singletons. The material sequenced was a population of CD138-negative cells sorted from bone marrow. These receptors originate from a donor at least 40 years old with multiple myeloma.

There are many counts of this clonotype. The J gene is TRBJ1-2, the V gene TRBV6-2 or TRBV6-3; a weak D match, TRBD1 (6 bases). V lost 3 bases, J lost 2 bases, and 10 bases lay in between. The length of the CDR3 is 14 residues. The germline V gene has CDR1 MNHEY and CDR2 SVGEGT. CDR3 residues: CASSYGGLNYGYTF. The CDR3 nucleotides read TGTGCCAGCAGTTATGGGGGGCTGAACTATGGCTACACCTTC.

This clonotype was recorded a few times. The chain links TRBV13 to TRBJ2-3; 10 nucleotides line up with TRBD2. This CDR3 spans 14 amino acids. Germline lookup yields CDR1 PRHDT and CDR2 FYEKMQ (reference sequence). V was pared by 4 bases and J by 6 bases, with 4 bases of the junction left unmatched. CDR3 DNA: TGTGCCAGCAGCTACGGACTAGCGGAGGATACGCAGTATTTT. Its translation is CASSYGLAEDTQYF.

This clonotype is large within its sample. The germline gene is not matched at one end of the junction; a read error may be the cause. CDR3 sequence: CASSQRSGINEKLFF. CDR3 DNA: TGTGCCAGCAGCCAACGATCCGGGATTAATGAAAAACTGTTTTTT. The chain links TRBV5-1 to TRBJ1-4; D not resolved. The germline CDR1 and CDR2 sequences are SGHRS and YFSETQ. The CDR3 is 15 amino acids. The full variable domain, in which reference TRBV5-1 and TRBJ1-4 provide the parts outside the CDR3, is KAGVTQTPRYLIKTRGQQVTLSCSPISGHRSVSWYQQTPGQGLQFLFEYFSETQRNKGNFPGRFSGRQFSNSRSEMNVSTLELGDSALYLCASSQRSGINEKLFFGSGTQLSVL.

The table lists this clonotype with many counts. J is TRBJ2-2 and V is TRBV29-1; 10 bases line up with TRBD2. V gave up 5 bases and J gave up 4 bases; unmatched junction bases: 13. This CDR3 is 17 amino acids long. Germline lookup yields CDR1 SQVTM and CDR2 ANQGSEA. The CDR3 DNA reads as TGCAGCGTTAGGGTAGCGGGAGGCTCCGGGTCCACCGGGGAGCTGTTTTTT. It translates to CSVRVAGGSGSTGELFF.

This clonotype came up many times. The chain recombines TRBV11-2 with TRBJ2-3, with TRBD1 matching 10 bases. V gave up 4 bases and J gave up 6 bases; unmatched junction bases: 4. The V gene's germline CDR1 is SGHAT and CDR2 FQNNGV. The CDR3 covers 14 residues. CDR3 residues: CASSSDRGLDTQYF. The CDR3 DNA follows: TGTGCCAGCAGCTCGGACAGGGGGTTGGATACGCAGTATTTT.

Remarks on this clonotype: A much larger clone differs from this one at a single base, so this may be a read error. The chain combines TRBV2 with TRBJ1-2, with 7 bases identical to TRBD1. J lost 4 bases, V lost 10 bases, and 12 bases had no gene match. This CDR3 has 14 residues. Germline V gene sequence: CDR1 SNHLY, CDR2 FYNNEI. CDR3 sequence: CANSPQGSGYGYTF. The CDR3 coding sequence is TGTGCCAACAGCCCACAGGGGAGCGGCTATGGCTACACCTTC.

The sample holds many counts of this clonotype. The chain has TRBV27 and TRBJ1-1; D is uncertain. This CDR3 has 14 residues. Germline lookup yields CDR1 MNHEY and CDR2 SMNVEV (reference sequence). Trimming left V 5 bases short and J 1 base short, with 11 bases between. CDR3 in amino acids: CASSRRAANTEAFF. The CDR3 coding sequence is TGTGCCAGCAGTAGACGGGCGGCGAACACTGAAGCTTTCTTT.

This clonotype was observed many times. This chain links TRBV19 with TRBJ2-1, with 8 bases identical to TRBD1. Germline values: CDR1 LNHDA, CDR2 SQIVND (reference sequence). CDR3 length: 15 residues. V was pared by 3 bases and J by 9 bases, with 10 bases of the junction left unmatched. The CDR3 reads CASSMFGDRLGEQFF. In nucleotides, the CDR3 is TGTGCCAGTAGTATGTTTGGGGACAGGCTAGGTGAGCAGTTCTTC.

A few counts support this clonotype. Here the CDR3 DNA reads TGCAGTGCTAGAGTTAGGGGGGATGGAGGTACGCAGTATTTT. Amino acids: CSARVRGDGGTQYF. The chain couples TRBV20-1 to TRBJ2-3; TRBD1 or TRBD2 may be the D gene (6 bases each). With 1 base removed from V and 8 bases from J, the gap between germline ends came to 16 bases. The CDR3 covers 14 residues. Germline CDR1 DFQATT, CDR2 SNEGSKA (reference sequence).

The sample holds many counts of this clonotype. This sequence joins TRBV6-1 and TRBJ1-1; D gene uncertain. The germline gives CDR1 MNHNS, CDR2 SASEGT. The CDR3 extends over 14 amino acids. The V and J ends lost 2 bases and 3 bases respectively, with 10 bases between them. CDR3 in amino acids: CASSEMDGYTEAFF. CDR3 sequence (DNA): TGTGCCAGCAGTGAAATGGACGGCTACACTGAAGCTTTCTTT.

This clonotype was counted at least ten times. The V and J genes are TRBV7-2 and TRBJ1-1; D is unclear. CDR3 size: 12 residues. CDR1 SGHTA and CDR2 FQGNSA come from the germline V gene. Trimming shortened V by 3 bases and J by 6 bases, and 8 bases separated the two germline ends. The CDR3 DNA reads TGTGCCAGCAGCTTGGCCCGGGCTGAAGCTTTCTTT. The encoded protein is CASSLARAEAFF.

This clonotype was counted ten times or more. V is TRBV30 and J is TRBJ2-5; 7 bases align to TRBD1. V shed 2 bases and J 4 bases; nucleotides not matched to a gene: 4. The germline gives CDR1 GTSNPN, CDR2 SVGIG (reference sequence). This CDR3 region has 13 residues. CDR3 in DNA: TGTGCCTGGAGTAAAGGGACAGTAGAGACCCAGTACTTC. It encodes CAWSKGTVETQYF. Supplemented by reference TRBV30 and TRBJ2-5, the full variable domain reads SQTIHQWPATLVQPVGSPLSLECTVEGTSNPNLYWYRQAAGRGLQLLFYSVGIGQISSEVPQNLSASRPQDRQFILSSKKLLLSDSGFYLCAWSKGTVETQYFGPGTRLLVL.